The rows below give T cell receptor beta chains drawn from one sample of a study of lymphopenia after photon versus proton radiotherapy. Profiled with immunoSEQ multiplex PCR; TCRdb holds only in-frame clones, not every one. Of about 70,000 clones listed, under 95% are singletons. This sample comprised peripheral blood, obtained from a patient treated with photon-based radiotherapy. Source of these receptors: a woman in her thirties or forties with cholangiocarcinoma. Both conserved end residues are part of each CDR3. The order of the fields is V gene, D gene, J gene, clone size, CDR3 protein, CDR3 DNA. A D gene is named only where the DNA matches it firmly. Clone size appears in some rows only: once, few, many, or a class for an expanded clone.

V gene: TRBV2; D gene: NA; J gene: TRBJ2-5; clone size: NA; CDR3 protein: CASSRGVSETQYF; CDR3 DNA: TGTGCCAGCAGTCGAGGGGTATCGGAGACCCAGTACTTC
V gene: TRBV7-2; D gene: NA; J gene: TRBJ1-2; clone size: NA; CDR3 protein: CASSLALRGANYGYTF; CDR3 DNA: TGTGCCAGCAGCTTAGCACTGAGGGGAGCTAACTATGGCTACACCTTC
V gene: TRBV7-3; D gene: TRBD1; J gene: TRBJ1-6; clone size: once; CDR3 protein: CASSDNRGLSPNSPLHF; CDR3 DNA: TGTGCCAGCAGCGATAACAGGGGATTGTCCCCGAATTCACCCCTCCACTTT
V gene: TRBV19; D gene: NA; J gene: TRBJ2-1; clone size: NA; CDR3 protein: CATQAGTNEQFF; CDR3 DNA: TGTGCCACCCAGGCCGGGACAAATGAGCAGTTCTTC
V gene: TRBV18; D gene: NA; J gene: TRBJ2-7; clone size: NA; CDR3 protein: CASSPPAGTFIPQYF; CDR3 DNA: TGTGCCAGCTCACCACCGGCAGGCACTTTCATCCCGCAGTACTTC
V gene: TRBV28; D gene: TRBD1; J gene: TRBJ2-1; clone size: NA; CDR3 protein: CASSLNHGDRGRYEQFF; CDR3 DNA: TGTGCCAGCAGTTTGAACCACGGGGACAGGGGGCGGTATGAGCAGTTCTTC
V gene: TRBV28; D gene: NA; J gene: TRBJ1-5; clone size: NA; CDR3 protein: CASSSPGGGISQPQHF; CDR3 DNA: TGTGCCAGCAGTTCTCCGGGGGGTGGGATCAGTCAGCCCCAGCATTTT
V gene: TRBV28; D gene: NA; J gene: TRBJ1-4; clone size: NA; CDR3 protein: CASITGNEKLFF; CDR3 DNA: TGTGCCAGCATAACAGGGAATGAAAAACTGTTTTTT
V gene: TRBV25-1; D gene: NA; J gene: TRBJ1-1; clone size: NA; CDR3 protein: CASSDRDIAYTEAFF; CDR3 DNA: TGTGCCAGCAGTGACCGGGACATCGCGTACACTGAAGCTTTCTTT
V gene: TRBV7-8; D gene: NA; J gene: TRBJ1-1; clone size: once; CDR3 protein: CASSLDVRWEAFF; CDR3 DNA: TGTGCCAGCAGCTTAGATGTCAGGTGGGAAGCTTTCTTT
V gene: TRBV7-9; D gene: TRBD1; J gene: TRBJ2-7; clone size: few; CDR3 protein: CASSRVRQGAYEQYF; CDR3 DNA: TGTGCCAGCAGCCGCGTCCGGCAGGGGGCCTACGAGCAGTACTTC
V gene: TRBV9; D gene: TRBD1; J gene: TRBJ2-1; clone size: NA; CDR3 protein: CASSVLPGTGGNEQFF; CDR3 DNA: TGTGCCAGCAGCGTTCTACCCGGGACAGGGGGCAATGAGCAGTTCTTC
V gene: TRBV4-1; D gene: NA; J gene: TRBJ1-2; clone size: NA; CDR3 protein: CASSLQTNYGYTF; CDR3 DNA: TGCGCCAGCAGCTTACAGACAAACTATGGCTACACCTTC
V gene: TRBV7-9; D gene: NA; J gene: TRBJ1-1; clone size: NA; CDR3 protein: CASSLLGGLNTEAFF; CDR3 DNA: TGTGCCAGCAGCTTGTTGGGGGGGCTGAACACTGAAGCTTTCTTT
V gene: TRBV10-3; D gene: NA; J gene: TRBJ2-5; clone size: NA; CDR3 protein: CAISESLRGAIQETQYF; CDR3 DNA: TGTGCCATCAGTGAGTCGTTGAGGGGGGCGATTCAAGAGACCCAGTACTTC
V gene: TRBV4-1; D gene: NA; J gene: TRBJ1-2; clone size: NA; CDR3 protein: CASSPGRFYGYTF; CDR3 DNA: TGCGCCAGCAGCCCAGGACGGTTCTATGGCTACACCTTC
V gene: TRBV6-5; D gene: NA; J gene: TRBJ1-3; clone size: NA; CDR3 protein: CASRRTVTGNTIYF; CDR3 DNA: TGTGCCAGCAGGAGGACAGTAACTGGAAACACCATATATTTT
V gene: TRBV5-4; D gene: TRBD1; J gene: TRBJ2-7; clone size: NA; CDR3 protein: CASSPRSGQGTYEQYF; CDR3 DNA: TGTGCCAGCAGCCCCCGGTCCGGACAGGGGACCTACGAGCAGTACTTC
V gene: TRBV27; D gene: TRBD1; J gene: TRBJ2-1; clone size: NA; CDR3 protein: CASRPGQGIGGEQFF; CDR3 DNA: TGTGCCAGCAGGCCGGGACAGGGCATAGGGGGTGAGCAGTTCTTC
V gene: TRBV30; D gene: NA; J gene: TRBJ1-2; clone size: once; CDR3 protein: CALASGTPRTF; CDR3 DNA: TGTGCCTTGGCATCGGGAACCCCAAGGACCTTC